The 10 T cell receptor beta chains below were found in one sample sequenced in a study of T cell responses to AZD1222 COVID-19 vaccine (dated by TCRdb to about 2021). The receptor library was made with the immunoSEQ multiplex PCR assay. As stored in TCRdb, this immuneACCESS dataset retains in-frame rearrangements with V and J assigned. A fraction of the clones does not appear; measured against another copy, unresolved V genes explain less than half of the discrepancy, and the remainder lacks a known reason. The table for this sample lists 250,000 to 300,000 clones; almost 95% of them were counted only once. The top ten clones comprise around 0.6% of the sample. The meaning of the sample's time point label: about 28 days (+/-7) after the second vaccine dose. The source was peripheral blood, collected 28 days after the second AZD1222 dose. Every receptor here comes from an adult who received the AZD1222 COVID-19 vaccine.

In this sample, this clone turned up once. CDR3: CASSHWTGNEQYF. The CDR3 DNA reads TGTGCCAGCAGCCACTGGACAGGGAACGAGCAGTACTTC. This chain connects TRBV14 to TRBJ2-7, with 8 bases that match TRBD1. Germline V gene sequence: CDR1 SGHDN, CDR2 FVKESK. After removal of 3 bases from V and 5 bases from J, the junction contained 3 bases not matched to a gene. The CDR3 runs to 13 residues.

The rearrangement links TRBV24-1 to TRBJ2-1; D remains unclear. The CDR3 has 14 amino acids. The V end lost 2 bases, the J end lost 6 bases, and 10 bases lay between the germline ends. The germline V gene has CDR1 KGHDR and CDR2 SFDVKD. The CDR3 bases are TGTGCCACCAGTGATTCTTACTGGACCAATGAGCAGTTCTTC. It specifies CATSDSYWTNEQFF.

The rearrangement joins TRBV4-1 to TRBJ1-2; weak D call: TRBD1 (5 bases). Trimming removed 5 bases from V and 8 bases from J, with 9 bases in between. Germline assignment: CDR1 MGHRA and CDR2 YSYEKL. The CDR3 runs to 11 residues. The CDR3 loop reads CASSSGPGYTF. Written as DNA, the CDR3 is TGCGCCAGCAGCTCAGGGCCCGGCTACACCTTC.

V gene TRBV18 combines with J gene TRBJ1-1, with D unresolved. The germline V gene encodes CDR1 KGHSH and CDR2 LQKENI. V gave up 3 bases and J gave up 3 bases, with 14 bases separating them. This CDR3 is built from 15 residues. The CDR3: CASSPTDTAYTEAFF. The CDR3, as DNA: TGTGCCAGCTCACCCACAGACACCGCCTACACTGAAGCTTTCTTT.

This chain uses TRBV27 with TRBJ2-3, with 8 bases matching TRBD1. The CDR3 consists of 15 residues. V gave up 2 bases and J gave up 2 bases; unmatched junction bases: 3. Germline V gene sequence: CDR1 MNHEY, CDR2 SMNVEV (reference sequence). In DNA form, the CDR3 reads TGTGCCAGCAGTTTAAGCAGGGGGCTCACAGATACGCAGTATTTT. This encodes CASSLSRGLTDTQYF.

The J gene is TRBJ1-1, the V gene TRBV12-3 or TRBV12-4; D ambiguous. Trimming shortened V by 7 bases and J by 1 base, and 10 bases separated the two germline ends. The CDR3 totals 13 residues. The DNA for the CDR3 is TGTGCCAGCATCCCGTCCAGGAACACTGAAGCTTTCTTT. Translated, it gives CASIPSRNTEAFF.

The chain combines TRBV7-2 with TRBJ2-7, with D uncertain. V shed 1 base and J shed 2 bases, with 9 bases lying between them. The CDR3 has 14 amino acids. The germline CDR1 and CDR2 sequences are SGHTA and FQGNSA. CDR3 bases: TGTGCCAGCAGCTTAGTTAGTATGGCCTACGAGCAGTACTTC. This encodes CASSLVSMAYEQYF.

V usage is TRBV7-2 and J usage is TRBJ2-5; D unclear. This CDR3 comprises 16 residues. Looked up from germline, CDR1 is SGHTA and CDR2 is FQGNSA. V was shortened by 1 base and J by 5 bases, with 17 bases between the two germline ends. The CDR3 spells CASSLGGGTLGETQYF. The CDR3 DNA reads as TGTGCCAGCAGCTTAGGAGGCGGAACCTTGGGGGAGACCCAGTACTTC.

This clone was recorded only once. V and J are TRBV7-6 and TRBJ2-7; perhaps TRBD1 as D (5 bases). V was shortened by 6 bases and J by 6 bases, with 18 bases between the two germline ends. This CDR3 comprises 14 residues. CDR1 SGHVS and CDR2 FNYEAQ come from the germline V gene. This CDR3 is CASSPESTGVEQYF. The CDR3 DNA follows: TGTGCCAGCAGTCCAGAGTCCACAGGCGTCGAGCAGTACTTC.

This rearrangement joins TRBV15 to TRBJ1-1; D is undetermined. Germline loops: CDR1 LNHNV, CDR2 YYDKDF (reference sequence). This CDR3 is 15 amino acids long. V was shortened by 3 bases and J by 1 base, with 12 bases between the two germline ends. Here the CDR3 reads CATSSPRWQNTEAFF. CDR3 in DNA: TGTGCCACCAGCAGTCCCAGGTGGCAGAACACTGAAGCTTTCTTT.